Listed here are 13 T cell receptor beta chains from one sample, sequenced in a study of breast tumors, draining lymph nodes, adjacent tissues. TCRdb processed the multiplex PCR reads anew with MiXCR; each CDR3 protein has one entry. The data show under 20,000 distinct CDR3 sequences, roughly 64% seen once. The sequenced sample consisted of tumor-adjacent breast tissue. Receptors were obtained from a female donor with breast cancer. Some clones in this sample may be carry-over from other donors' samples.

With regard to this clonotype: The final CDR3 position lacks the conserved phenylalanine or tryptophan, pointing to a likely read error. This rearrangement joins TRBV18 to TRBJ1-1, with D tentatively TRBD1 (5 bases). Germline V lookup: CDR1 KGHSH, CDR2 LQKENI. V lost 8 bases to trimming and J lost 3 bases, with 13 bases between them. CDR3 size: 13 residues. CDR3 nucleotide sequence: TGTGCCAGCCGAAACTCAGGGCACACTGAAGCTTTCTTG. It codes for CASRNSGHTEAFL.

This clonotype is medium-sized in the sample. The CDR3 protein is CASSQVAGNGYTF. The CDR3 DNA follows: TGCGCCAGCAGCCAAGTTGCGGGGAATGGCTACACCTTC. The chain carries TRBV4-1 and TRBJ1-2; the D is unclear. Trimming removed 1 base at V and 6 bases at J, with 9 bases between. This CDR3 region has 13 residues. Germline-derived CDR1 and CDR2 are MGHRA and YSYEKL.

The chain combines TRBV24-1 with TRBJ2-7; D possibly uses TRBD1 or TRBD2 (5 bases each). The CDR3 has 13 amino acids. Trimming removed 8 bases from V and 3 bases from J, with 13 bases in between. The V gene's germline CDR1 is KGHDR and CDR2 SFDVKD. The CDR3 is CATKRGAYYEQYF. CDR3 sequence (DNA): TGTGCCACCAAGAGGGGCGCCTACTACGAGCAGTACTTC.

The genes are TRBV5-1 and TRBJ1-4; D perhaps matches TRBD1 (5 bases). The germline V and J ends were trimmed by 4 bases and 0 bases, with 10 bases remaining between them. The CDR3 extends over 15 amino acids. Per the germline V gene, CDR1 is SGHRS and CDR2 is YFSETQ. The CDR3 spells CASSRDLATNEKLFF. The DNA of the CDR3 is TGCGCCAGCAGCCGGGACCTTGCAACTAATGAAAAACTGTTTTTT.

This clonotype was seen a few times. V gene TRBV20-1 combines with J gene TRBJ1-2; D is unclear. The CDR3 runs to 14 residues. Germline V gene sequence: CDR1 DFQATT, CDR2 SNEGSKA (reference sequence). The V end was cut by 3 bases, the J end by 3 bases, with 14 bases between. Here the CDR3 DNA reads TGCAGTGCTAGCGGTTGGTCCGGGTACTATGGCTACACCTTC. Translated, it gives CSASGWSGYYGYTF.

This clonotype appeared once. The chain employs TRBV7-6 and TRBJ2-7; D ambiguous. Germline V CDR1 and CDR2: SGHVS, FNYEAQ. This CDR3 is 11 amino acids long. Trimming cost V 5 bases and J 0 bases, with 2 bases left between them. CDR3 sequence (DNA): TGTGCCAGCAGCAACTCCTACGAGCAGTACTTC. This gives the protein CASSNSYEQYF.

This clonotype was seen only once. V usage is TRBV24-1 and J usage is TRBJ1-4; D ambiguous. V lost 4 bases, J lost 4 bases, and 12 bases lay in between. The CDR3 covers 15 residues. Germline V gene data show CDR1 as KGHDR and CDR2 as SFDVKD. DNA of the CDR3: TGTGCCACCAGTGAATCGGACGGGTTTAATGAAAAACTGTTTTTT. This translates into CATSESDGFNEKLFF.

The V gene is TRBV20-1, the J gene TRBJ1-5; 7 nucleotides align to TRBD1. Germline V CDR1 and CDR2: DFQATT, SNEGSKA (reference sequence). The junction had 6 bases not matched to a gene; V was cut back by 3 bases and J by 4 bases. The CDR3 sequence is 14 residues long. CDR3 DNA: TGCAGTGCTAGTGCGGACAGGATGAATCAGCCCCAGCATTTT. Residues: CSASADRMNQPQHF.

This clonotype has just a few counts. A much larger clone lies a single base off, so this may be a read error. The J gene is TRBJ2-1, the V gene TRBV5-1, with 12 bases identical to TRBD2. Germline CDR1 reads SGHRS; CDR2 reads YFSETQ. Trimming took 6 bases from V and 15 from J; bases not matched to a gene: 13. CDR3 length: 14 amino acids. CDR3: CASTTTSGGHTRFF. Written as DNA, the CDR3 is TGCGCCAGCACCACGACTAGCGGGGGCCACACCCGGTTCTTC.

In its sample, this clonotype was seen once. The rearrangement uses TRBV20-1 and TRBJ1-6, with D unclear. This CDR3 is built from 13 residues. The germline V and J ends were trimmed by 2 bases and 0 bases, with 2 bases remaining between them. Per the germline V gene, CDR1 is DFQATT and CDR2 is SNEGSKA (reference sequence). Written as DNA, the CDR3 is TGCAGTGCTAGACACTCCTATAATTCACCCCTCCACTTT. This gives the protein CSARHSYNSPLHF.

The rearrangement joins TRBV7-2 to TRBJ2-7; D is perhaps TRBD2 (6 bases). Trimming stripped 1 base from V and 0 bases from J, with 7 bases between. The CDR3 is made up of 14 amino acids. Germline V gene sequence: CDR1 SGHTA, CDR2 FQGNSA. The chain's CDR3 is CASSLGGISYEQYF. CDR3 coding DNA: TGTGCCAGCAGCTTAGGCGGGATCTCCTACGAGCAGTACTTC.

V gene TRBV7-2 combines with J gene TRBJ2-3; D remains unclear. V was clipped by 1 base and J by 1 base, with 9 bases between them. The CDR3 contains 15 residues. CDR1 is SGHTA and CDR2 is FQGNSA in the germline V gene. As DNA, the CDR3 is TGTGCCAGCAGCTTAGGGAATCCACGCACAGATACGCAGTATTTT. Its protein product is CASSLGNPRTDTQYF.

The chain uses TRBV7-9 and TRBJ2-3; D gene ambiguous. The CDR3 totals 14 residues. Trimming shortened V by 0 bases and J by 1 base, and 5 bases separated the two germline ends. The germline V gene has CDR1 SEHNR and CDR2 FQNEAQ (reference sequence). The CDR3 loop reads CASSLAPGTDTQYF. The CDR3 DNA reads TGTGCCAGCAGCTTAGCCCCAGGCACAGATACGCAGTATTTT.